These T cell receptor beta chains were read from a single sample in a study of T-cell reconstitution after alpha-beta-depleted transplantation in children. One entry per CDR3 protein, called by TCRdb with MiXCR from the PCR reads. The sample has around 600,000 distinct CDR3 sequences; under 12% are singletons. The input for sequencing was PBMCs from the stem cell graft donor, taken from the stem cell graft. All receptors come from a human donor who donated a stem cell graft to a child with acute myeloid leukemia. Both conserved end residues are part of each CDR3. A D gene is named only where the DNA matches it firmly. Expanded clones are given a class, and other clones once, few, many or no size at all.

>few|TRBJ1-5|TRBD1|TRBV29-1
TGCAGCGTTATAACAGGGGGCCTTAGTAATCAGCCCCAGCATTTT
CSVITGGLSNQPQHF
>many|TRBJ2-1|TRBD1|TRBV3-1
TGTGCCAGCAGCCAAGATCTCGAAGGGGGCCTCCTCTTC
CASSQDLEGGLLF
>-|TRBJ2-7|-|TRBV30
TGTGCCTGGACACAGGGGACTTCCTACGAGCAGTACTTC
CAWTQGTSYEQYF
>few|TRBJ2-2|TRBD2|TRBV4-3
TGCGCCAGCAGCCAAGATCGGACTAGCCTCAGGGAGCTGTTTTTT
CASSQDRTSLRELFF
>few|TRBJ2-7|-|TRBV18
TGTGCCAGCTCACCCACGGCCGAACTGGAGCAGTACTTC
CASSPTAELEQYF
>many|TRBJ1-2|-|TRBV29-1
TGCAGCGTTGACCAGGGGCTACACTATGGCTACACCTTC
CSVDQGLHYGYTF
>few|TRBJ1-5|-|TRBV20-1
TGCAGTGCTTGGGCGCCACCGGTGGGTCAGCCCCAGCATTTT
CSAWAPPVGQPQHF
>few|TRBJ2-7|TRBD1|TRBV20-1
TGCAGTGCTAGAGACGGACAGGGAAGATACGAGCAGTACTTC
CSARDGQGRYEQYF
>few|TRBJ2-1|-|TRBV20-1
TGCAGTGCTAGAGAAAGACACTACAATGAGCAGTTCTTC
CSARERHYNEQFF
>-|TRBJ2-7|TRBD1|TRBV18
TGTGCCAGCTCAACAGGGGTTCTAGGTTCCTACGAGCAGTACTTC
CASSTGVLGSYEQYF
>-|TRBJ2-6|TRBD2|TRBV19
TGTGCCAGTACCTCAACTAGCGGGAGGCTCATTGGTGGGGCCAACGTCCTGACTTTC
CASTSTSGRLIGGANVLTF
>-|TRBJ1-4|-|TRBV5-1
TGCGCCAGCAGCTTGGAGGCAGGGGATGAAAAACTGTTTTTT
CASSLEAGDEKLFF
>many|TRBJ2-3|-|TRBV29-1
TGCAGCGTTGTTTTTCGGGGTGTCACAGATACGCAGTATTTT
CSVVFRGVTDTQYF
>few|TRBJ2-1|TRBD2|TRBV9
TGTGCCAGCAGTGTCGGACTAGCGGGAGTCCTAAATGAGCAGTTCTTC
CASSVGLAGVLNEQFF
>-|TRBJ2-3|TRBD2|TRBV6-1
TGTGCCAGCGCAAGACTAGCGGGCCCCACAGATACGCAGTATTTT
CASARLAGPTDTQYF
>-|TRBJ2-7|-|TRBV9
TGTGCCAGCAGCGAGTGGGAGCGGGACGAGCAGTACTTC
CASSEWERDEQYF
>many|TRBJ1-3|-|TRBV6-2/TRBV6-3
TGTGCCAGCAGTTACGGCGGTCTAGGAATAACCTCTGGAAACACCATATATTTT
CASSYGGLGITSGNTIYF
>many|TRBJ2-6|-|TRBV5-1
TGCGCCAGCAGCTTGGATTCCGGGGCCAACGTCCTGACTTTC
CASSLDSGANVLTF
>many|TRBJ1-1|-|TRBV29-1
TGCAGGGGACCGGGCCGAAGACACCAGCTCAAAACGAACACTGAAGCTTTCTTT
CRGPGRRHQLKTNTEAFF
>-|TRBJ2-3|-|TRBV7-2
TGTGCCAGCGGGTTTTCATCTAGCACAGATACGCAGTATTTT
CASGFSSSTDTQYF
>many|TRBJ2-1|TRBD1|TRBV5-1
TGCGCCAGCAGCAACGGACAGGGGGCCTACAATGAGCAGTTCTTC
CASSNGQGAYNEQFF
>many|TRBJ2-1|TRBD2|TRBV20-1
TGCAGTGCCGCCCGCGGGAGGGCCAGATCTTACAATGAGCAGTTCTTC
CSAARGRARSYNEQFF
>-|TRBJ1-1|-|TRBV3-1
TGTGCCAGCTCTGTTCTCGGGGAAGCTTTCTTT
CASSVLGEAFF
>-|TRBJ2-7|-|TRBV7-8
TGTGCCAGCAGCTTGGACGCCAGGACCTACAAGCAGTACTTC
CASSLDARTYKQYF
>few|TRBJ1-2|-|TRBV12-3/TRBV12-4
TGTGCCAGCAGCCTGGGGAGCGACGTCTATGGCTACACCTTC
CASSLGSDVYGYTF
>-|TRBJ2-1|TRBD2|TRBV5-1
TGCGCCAGCAGCCTGGTCCGTAAGGGACTAGCGGGAGGTGGTAATGAGCAGTTCTTC
CASSLVRKGLAGGGNEQFF
>few|TRBJ2-1|-|TRBV7-2
TGTGCCAGCAGCTTAGCCCGCAATAGTGAGACAGGAATCAATGAGCAGTTCTTC
CASSLARNSETGINEQFF